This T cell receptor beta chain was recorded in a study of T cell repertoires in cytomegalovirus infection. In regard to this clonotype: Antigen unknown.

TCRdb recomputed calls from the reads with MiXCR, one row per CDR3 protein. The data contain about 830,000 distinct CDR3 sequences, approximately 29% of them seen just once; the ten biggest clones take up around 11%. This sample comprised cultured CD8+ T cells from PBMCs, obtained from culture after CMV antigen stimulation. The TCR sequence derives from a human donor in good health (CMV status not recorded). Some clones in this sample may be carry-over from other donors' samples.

The CDR3 loop reads CASSGTLGTGIGSYEQYF. CDR3 coding DNA: TGTGCCAGCAGTGGAACCCTCGGGACAGGGATCGGGTCCTACGAGCAGTACTTC. V gene TRBV2 combines with J gene TRBJ2-7; 9 bases map to TRBD1. The CDR3 is 18 residues long. The germline gives CDR1 SNHLY, CDR2 FYNNEI. V gave up 4 bases and J gave up 1 base; unmatched junction bases: 14.